This T cell receptor (beta chain) was identified during a study of blood T cell repertoires in COVID-19. Assay: immunoSEQ multiplex PCR; the TCRdb copy retains only in-frame clones and omits some. The sample records 110,000 to 150,000 clones, about four fifths being singletons. The CDR3 is made up of 21 amino acids. V dropped 4 bases and J dropped 1; count of bases not matched to a gene: 15. From germline, CDR1 is ENHRY and CDR2 SYGVKD. Sequenced material: PBMCs or T cells enriched from blood (not recorded which). The chain joins TRBV10-3 to TRBJ2-6; 11 bases line up with TRBD1. This sequence originates from a man aged 50 or older who had recovered from COVID-19. The DNA of the CDR3 is TGTGCCATCAGTGCATTACCACCGGCGGACAGGGGGCGATCTGGGGCCAACGTCCTGACTTTC. It is translated as CAISALPPADRGRSGANVLTF.